This TCR beta chain was retrieved from a study of Ad26.COV2.S vaccination and SARS-CoV-2 variants. Germline CDR1 LNHDA, CDR2 SQIVND (reference sequence). CDR3 length: 14 amino acids. The V and J ends lost 7 bases and 0 bases respectively, with 12 bases between them. The repertoire was sequenced with immunoSEQ multiplex PCR; TCRdb's copy has only in-frame clones and lacks some. The sample records around 300,000 clones, 75% to 90% being singletons. Specified treatment: approximately 18 received Ad26.COV2.S at low or high dose, single or two shots; about 5 received placebo; per-sample allocation not given. All samples were drawn on day 63, counting from the first vaccine or placebo injection.

The chain uses TRBV19 and TRBJ1-1, with D perhaps matching TRBD1 (6 bases). The material was peripheral blood, obtained in a trial of Ad26.COV2.S vaccine versus placebo. The TCR was taken from a person aged 18-60 years who received the Ad26.COV2.S COVID-19 vaccine or a placebo. CDR3 coding DNA: TGTGCCAGTACCGGGGGACACATGAACACTGAAGCTTTCTTT. Protein sequence: CASTGGHMNTEAFF. Combining the CDR3 with reference TRBV19 and TRBJ1-1 gives the whole variable domain DGGITQSPKYLFRKEGQNVTLSCEQNLNHDAMYWYRQDPGQGLRLIYYSQIVNDFQKGDIAEGYSVSREKKESFPLTVTSAQKNPTAFYLCASTGGHMNTEAFFGQGTRLTVV.